This TCR beta chain comes out of a study of blood T cell repertoires in COVID-19. Looking at the study overall: The study drew acute and convalescent COVID-19 samples from the United States, Italy and Spain. The analysed material was cDNA or gDNA that came from T cells, B-cell-depleted T cells, or PBMCs.

With V trimmed by 8 bases and J by 9 bases, 5 bases remained unmatched. Per the germline V gene, CDR1 is MRHNA and CDR2 is SNTAGT. CDR3 length: 13 amino acids. Per the original data handling: It was from reference gene primer amplification that nucleated cell counts were estimated. Using immunoSEQ multiplex PCR, the repertoire was profiled, and TCRdb retains in-frame clones only, with some absent. V, J and clone size are taken as reported in that table, and D and trimming were inferred from the DNA itself. Counted here are about 87,000 clones, around 86% occurring once; the ten biggest clones make up approximately 5%.

Sequenced: peripheral blood. The clonotype comes from a woman older than 75 with acute or convalescent COVID-19. The chain links TRBV6-4 to TRBJ2-1, with 12 nucleotides matching TRBD1. The CDR3 here is CASGDRGRFEQFF. The CDR3 DNA reads as TGTGCCAGCGGGGACAGGGGGCGTTTTGAGCAGTTCTTC.